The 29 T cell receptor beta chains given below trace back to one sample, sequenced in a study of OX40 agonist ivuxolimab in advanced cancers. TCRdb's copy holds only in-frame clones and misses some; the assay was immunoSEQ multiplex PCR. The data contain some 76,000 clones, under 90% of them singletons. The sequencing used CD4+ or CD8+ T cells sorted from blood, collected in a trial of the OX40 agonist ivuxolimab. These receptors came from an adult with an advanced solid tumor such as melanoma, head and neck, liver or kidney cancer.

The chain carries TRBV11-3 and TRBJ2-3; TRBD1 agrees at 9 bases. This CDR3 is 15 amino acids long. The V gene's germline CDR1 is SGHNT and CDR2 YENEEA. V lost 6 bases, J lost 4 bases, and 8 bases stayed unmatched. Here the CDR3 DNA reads TGTGCCAGCAGTCCCCGGACAGGGGCCGCAGATACGCAGTATTTT. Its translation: CASSPRTGAADTQYF.

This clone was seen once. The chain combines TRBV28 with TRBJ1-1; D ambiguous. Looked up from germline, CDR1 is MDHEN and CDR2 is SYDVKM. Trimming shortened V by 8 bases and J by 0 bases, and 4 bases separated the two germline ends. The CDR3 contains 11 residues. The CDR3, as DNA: TGTGCCAGCGAAGTGAACACTGAAGCTTTCTTT. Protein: CASEVNTEAFF.

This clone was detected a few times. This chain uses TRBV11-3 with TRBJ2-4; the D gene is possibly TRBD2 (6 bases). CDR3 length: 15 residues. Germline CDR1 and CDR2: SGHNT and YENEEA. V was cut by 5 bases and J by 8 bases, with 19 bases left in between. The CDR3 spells CASSLRGQTLDIQYF. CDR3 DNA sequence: TGTGCCAGCAGCCTGCGGGGCCAAACTCTGGACATTCAGTACTTC. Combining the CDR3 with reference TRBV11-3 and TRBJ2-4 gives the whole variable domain EAGVVQSPRYKIIEKKQPVAFWCNPISGHNTLYWYLQNLGQGPELLIRYENEEAVDDSQLPKDRFSAERLKGVDSTLKIQPAELGDSAVYLCASSLRGQTLDIQYFGAGTRLSVL.

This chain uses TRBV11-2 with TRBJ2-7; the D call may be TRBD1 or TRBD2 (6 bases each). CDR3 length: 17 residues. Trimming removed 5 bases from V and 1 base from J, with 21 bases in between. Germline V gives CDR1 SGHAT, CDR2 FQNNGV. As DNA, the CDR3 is TGTGCCAGCAGCATACAAGGGGGAGGATCAAGGTCCTACGAGCAGTACTTC. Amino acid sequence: CASSIQGGGSRSYEQYF.

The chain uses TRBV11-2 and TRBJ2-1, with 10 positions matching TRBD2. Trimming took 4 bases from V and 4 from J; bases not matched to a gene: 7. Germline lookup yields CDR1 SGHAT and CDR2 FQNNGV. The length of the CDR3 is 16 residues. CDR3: CASSYVAGGPYNEQFF. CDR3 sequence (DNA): TGTGCCAGCAGCTACGTAGCGGGAGGCCCTTACAATGAGCAGTTCTTC.

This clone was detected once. The CDR3 sequence: CASSPDRGLMNTEAFF. CDR3 DNA: TGCGCCAGCAGCCCCGACAGGGGGCTGATGAACACTGAAGCTTTCTTT. This chain joins TRBV4-3 and TRBJ1-1; 10 bases line up with TRBD1. CDR3 size: 16 residues. The germline gives CDR1 LGHNA, CDR2 YSLEER. After removal of 4 bases from V and 0 bases from J, the junction contained 5 bases not matched to a gene.

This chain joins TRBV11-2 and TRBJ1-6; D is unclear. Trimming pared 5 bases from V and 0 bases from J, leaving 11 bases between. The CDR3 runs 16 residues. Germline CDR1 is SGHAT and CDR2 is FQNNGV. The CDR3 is CASSLTVSSYNSPLHF. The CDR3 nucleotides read TGTGCCAGCAGCCTGACGGTGAGCTCCTATAATTCACCCCTCCACTTT.

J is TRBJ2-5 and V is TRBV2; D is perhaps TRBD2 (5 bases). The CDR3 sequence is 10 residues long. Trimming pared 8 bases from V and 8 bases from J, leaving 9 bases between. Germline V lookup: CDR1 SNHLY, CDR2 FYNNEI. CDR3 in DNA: TGTGCCAGCCGACGGGATACCCAGTACTTC. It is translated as CASRRDTQYF.

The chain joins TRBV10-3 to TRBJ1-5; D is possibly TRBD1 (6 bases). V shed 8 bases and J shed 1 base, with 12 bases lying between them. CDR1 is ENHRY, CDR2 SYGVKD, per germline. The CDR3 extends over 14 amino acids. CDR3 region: CAIYTQGSNQPQHF. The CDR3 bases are TGTGCCATCTATACACAGGGAAGCAATCAGCCCCAGCATTTT.

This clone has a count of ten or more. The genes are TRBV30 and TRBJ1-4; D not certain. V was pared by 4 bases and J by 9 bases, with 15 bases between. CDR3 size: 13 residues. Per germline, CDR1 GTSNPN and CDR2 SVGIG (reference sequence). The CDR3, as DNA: TGTGCCTGGATGAGGCCAGACCTTCAAAAACTGTTTTTT. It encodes CAWMRPDLQKLFF.

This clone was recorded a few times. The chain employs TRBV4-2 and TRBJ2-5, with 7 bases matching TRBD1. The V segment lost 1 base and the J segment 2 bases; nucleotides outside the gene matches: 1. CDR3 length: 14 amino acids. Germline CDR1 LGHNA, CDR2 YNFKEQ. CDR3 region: CASSQAQGQETQYF. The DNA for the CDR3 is TGTGCCAGCAGCCAAGCACAGGGGCAAGAGACCCAGTACTTC.

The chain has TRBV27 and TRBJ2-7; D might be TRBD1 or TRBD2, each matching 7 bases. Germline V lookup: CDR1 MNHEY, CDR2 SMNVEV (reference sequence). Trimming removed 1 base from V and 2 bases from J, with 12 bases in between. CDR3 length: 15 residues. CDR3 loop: CASSLLQGGTYEQYF. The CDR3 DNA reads TGTGCCAGCAGTTTATTGCAGGGGGGGACCTACGAGCAGTACTTC.

The DNA for the CDR3 is TGCAGCGTTACAGACAGATCCATGAACACTGAAGCTTTCTTT. It yields the protein CSVTDRSMNTEAFF. This chain connects TRBV29-1 to TRBJ1-1, with D perhaps matching TRBD1 (5 bases). CDR1 and CDR2 from the germline V gene are SQVTM and ANQGSEA. The CDR3 is made up of 14 amino acids. The V and J ends lost 5 bases and 0 bases respectively, with 13 bases between them. Using reference TRBV29-1 and TRBJ1-1 for the parts outside the CDR3, the full variable domain is SAVISQKPSRDICQRGTSLTIQCQVDSQVTMMFWYRQQPGQSLTLIATANQGSEATYESGFVIDKFPISRPNLTFSTLTVSNMSPEDSSIYLCSVTDRSMNTEAFFGQGTRLTVV.

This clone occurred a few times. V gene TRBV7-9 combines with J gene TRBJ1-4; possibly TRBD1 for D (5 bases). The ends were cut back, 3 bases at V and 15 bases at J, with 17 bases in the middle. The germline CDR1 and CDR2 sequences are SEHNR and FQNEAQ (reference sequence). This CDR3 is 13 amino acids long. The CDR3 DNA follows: TGTGCCAGCAGCTTCGCCGGGGACGCGTTAATGTTTTTT. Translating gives CASSFAGDALMFF.

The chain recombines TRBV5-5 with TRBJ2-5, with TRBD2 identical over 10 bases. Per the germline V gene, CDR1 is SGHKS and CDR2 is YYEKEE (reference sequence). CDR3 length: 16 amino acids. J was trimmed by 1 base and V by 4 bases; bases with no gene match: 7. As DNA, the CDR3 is TGTGCCAGCAGCCAGACTAGCGGGTTAGTCCAAGAGACCCAGTACTTC. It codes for CASSQTSGLVQETQYF.

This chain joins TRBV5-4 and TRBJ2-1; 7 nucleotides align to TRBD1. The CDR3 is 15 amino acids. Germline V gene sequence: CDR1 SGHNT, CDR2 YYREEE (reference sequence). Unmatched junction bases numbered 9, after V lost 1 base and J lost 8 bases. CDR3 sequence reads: CASSLSAGGGDEQFF. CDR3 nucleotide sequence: TGTGCCAGCAGCTTGTCGGCAGGGGGTGGGGATGAGCAGTTCTTC.

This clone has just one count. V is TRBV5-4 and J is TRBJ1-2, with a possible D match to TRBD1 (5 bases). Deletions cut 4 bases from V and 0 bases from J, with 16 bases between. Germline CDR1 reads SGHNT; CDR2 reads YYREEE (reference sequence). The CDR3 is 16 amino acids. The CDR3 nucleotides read TGTGCCAGCAGCCAAGGACGGGACTCCTCTAACTATGGCTACACCTTC. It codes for CASSQGRDSSNYGYTF.

As DNA, the CDR3 is TGCGCCAGCAGCTTCAGGGACAGGGCGAACACTGAAGCTTTCTTT. It translates to CASSFRDRANTEAFF. The rearrangement links TRBV5-1 to TRBJ1-1; TRBD1 matches at 9 bases. The V segment lost 2 bases and the J segment 1 base; nucleotides outside the gene matches: 3. This CDR3 has 15 residues. The germline CDR1 and CDR2 sequences are SGHRS and YFSETQ.

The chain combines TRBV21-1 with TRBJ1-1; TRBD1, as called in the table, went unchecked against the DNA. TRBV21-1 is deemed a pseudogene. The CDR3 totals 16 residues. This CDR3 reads CASSKIVGRNNTEAFF. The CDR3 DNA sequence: TGTGCCAGCAGCAAAATCGTAGGCAGGAACAACACTGAAGCTTTCTTT.

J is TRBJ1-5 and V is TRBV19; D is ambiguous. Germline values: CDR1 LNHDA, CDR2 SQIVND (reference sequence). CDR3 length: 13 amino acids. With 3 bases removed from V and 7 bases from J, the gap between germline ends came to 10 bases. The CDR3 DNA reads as TGTGCCAGTAGTATCTGGGGAAACCAGCCCCAGCATTTT. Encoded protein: CASSIWGNQPQHF.

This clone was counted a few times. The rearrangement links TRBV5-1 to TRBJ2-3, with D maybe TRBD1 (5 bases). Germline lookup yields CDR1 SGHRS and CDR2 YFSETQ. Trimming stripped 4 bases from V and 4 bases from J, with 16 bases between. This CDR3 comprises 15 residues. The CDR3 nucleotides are TGCGCCAGCAGCCCGGTGGCAGGGTCAGCAGATACGCAGTATTTT. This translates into CASSPVAGSADTQYF.

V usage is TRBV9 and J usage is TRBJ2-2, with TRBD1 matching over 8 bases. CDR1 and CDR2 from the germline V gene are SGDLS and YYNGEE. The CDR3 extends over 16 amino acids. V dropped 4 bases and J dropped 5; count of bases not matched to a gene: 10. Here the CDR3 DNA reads TGTGCCAGCAGCACCCCGAAACAGGGGGGTACCGGGGAGCTGTTTTTT. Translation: CASSTPKQGGTGELFF. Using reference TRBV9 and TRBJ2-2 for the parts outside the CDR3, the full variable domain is DSGVTQTPKHLITATGQRVTLRCSPRSGDLSVYWYQQSLDQGLQFLIQYYNGEERAKGNILERFSAQQFPDLHSELNLSSLELGDSALYFCASSTPKQGGTGELFFGEGSRLTVL.

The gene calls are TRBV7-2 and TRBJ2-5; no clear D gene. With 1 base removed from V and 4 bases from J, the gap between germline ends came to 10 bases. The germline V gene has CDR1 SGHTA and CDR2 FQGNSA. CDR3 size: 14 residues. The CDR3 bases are TGTGCCAGCAGCTTAGTACTTGGGTCAGAGACCCAGTACTTC. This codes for CASSLVLGSETQYF.

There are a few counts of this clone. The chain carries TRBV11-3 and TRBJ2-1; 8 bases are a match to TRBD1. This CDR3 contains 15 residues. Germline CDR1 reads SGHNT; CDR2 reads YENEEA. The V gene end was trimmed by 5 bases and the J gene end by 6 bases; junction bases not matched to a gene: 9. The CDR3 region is CASSPWTGPVNEQFF. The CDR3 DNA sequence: TGTGCCAGCAGCCCATGGACAGGGCCGGTCAATGAGCAGTTCTTC.

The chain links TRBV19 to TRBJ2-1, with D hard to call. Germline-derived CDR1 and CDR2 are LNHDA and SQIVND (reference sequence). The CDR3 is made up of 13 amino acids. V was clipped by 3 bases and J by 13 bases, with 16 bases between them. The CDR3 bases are TGTGCCAGTAGTATTCGGAACTCCCTAATCCAGTTCTTC. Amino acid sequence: CASSIRNSLIQFF. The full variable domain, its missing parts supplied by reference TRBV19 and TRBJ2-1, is DGGITQSPKYLFRKEGQNVTLSCEQNLNHDAMYWYRQDPGQGLRLIYYSQIVNDFQKGDIAEGYSVSREKKESFPLTVTSAQKNPTAFYLCASSIRNSLIQFFGPGTRLTVL.

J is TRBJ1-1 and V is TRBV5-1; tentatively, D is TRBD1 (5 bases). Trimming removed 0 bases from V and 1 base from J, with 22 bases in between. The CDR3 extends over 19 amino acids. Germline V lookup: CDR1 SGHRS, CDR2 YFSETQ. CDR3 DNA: TGCGCCAGCAGCTTGGTTAGGGACGCTCTCGACCAGGGGAACACTGAAGCTTTCTTT. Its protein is CASSLVRDALDQGNTEAFF.

CDR3 amino acids: CASRRGVSGELFF. The CDR3 DNA sequence: TGTGCCAGCAGGAGGGGGGTGTCCGGGGAGCTGTTTTTT. V gene TRBV2 combines with J gene TRBJ2-2, with D perhaps matching TRBD1 or TRBD2 (6 bases each). V gave up 6 bases and J gave up 6 bases, with 11 bases separating them. CDR1 and CDR2 (germline): SNHLY, FYNNEI. The CDR3 is 13 residues long. The full variable domain, with the rest looked up from reference TRBV2 and TRBJ2-2, is EPEVTQTPSHQVTQMGQEVILRCVPISNHLYFYWYRQILGQKVEFLVSFYNNEISEKSEIFDDQFSVERPDGSNFTLKIRSTKLEDSAMYFCASRRGVSGELFFGEGSRLTVL.

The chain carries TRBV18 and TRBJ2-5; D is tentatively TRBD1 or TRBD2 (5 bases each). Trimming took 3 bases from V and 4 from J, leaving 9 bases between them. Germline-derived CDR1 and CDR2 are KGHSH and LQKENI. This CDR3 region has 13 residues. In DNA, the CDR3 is TGTGCCAGCTCACCGGGGGTTGGAGAGACCCAGTACTTC. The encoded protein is CASSPGVGETQYF.

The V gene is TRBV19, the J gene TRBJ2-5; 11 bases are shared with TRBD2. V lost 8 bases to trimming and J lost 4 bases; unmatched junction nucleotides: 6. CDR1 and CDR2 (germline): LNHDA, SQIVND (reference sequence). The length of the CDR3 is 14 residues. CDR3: CASDSGGGVETQYF. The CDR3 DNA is TGTGCCAGTGATAGCGGGGGGGGCGTAGAGACCCAGTACTTC.